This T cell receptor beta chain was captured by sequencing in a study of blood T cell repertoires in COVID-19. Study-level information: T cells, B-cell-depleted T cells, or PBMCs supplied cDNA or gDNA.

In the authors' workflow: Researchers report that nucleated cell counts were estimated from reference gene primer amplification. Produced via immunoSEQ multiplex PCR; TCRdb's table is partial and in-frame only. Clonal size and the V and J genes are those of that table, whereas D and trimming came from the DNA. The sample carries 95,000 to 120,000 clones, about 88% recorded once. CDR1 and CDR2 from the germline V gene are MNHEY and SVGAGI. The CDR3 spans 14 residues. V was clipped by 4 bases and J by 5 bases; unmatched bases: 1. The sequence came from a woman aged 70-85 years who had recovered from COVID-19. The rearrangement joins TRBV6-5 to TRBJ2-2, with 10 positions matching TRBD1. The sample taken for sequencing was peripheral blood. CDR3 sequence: CASSWTGGTGELFF. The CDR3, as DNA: TGTGCCAGCAGTTGGACAGGGGGAACCGGGGAGCTGTTTTTT.